What follows are 15 T cell receptor beta chains derived from one specimen sequenced in a study of T cells in Graves' hyperthyroidism and ophthalmopathy. Amplification of TCR beta CDR3 regions was performed using RNA transcripts as template. With the HTBI primer set, the TCR CDR3 went through a first round of RT-PCR. TCRdb analysed the multiplex PCR reads with MiXCR anew, one entry per CDR3 protein. The sample gives around 530,000 distinct CDR3 sequences, 15% to 20% of which show up once; approximately 15% is in the top ten. Sequenced sample: blood. These TCRs come from a young woman with Graves' ophthalmopathy.

In its sample, this clonotype was seen many times. The chain couples TRBV6-1 to TRBJ1-1, with 8 bases fitting TRBD1. The V segment lost 5 bases and the J segment 0 bases; nucleotides outside the gene matches: 11. The CDR3 totals 17 residues. Germline loops: CDR1 MNHNS, CDR2 SASEGT. CDR3 nucleotides: TGTGCCAGCAGTTCCTGGACAGGGTCCCGAATGAACACTGAAGCTTTCTTT. Its protein is CASSSWTGSRMNTEAFF.

This clonotype was seen a handful of times. The chain has TRBV2 and TRBJ1-6, with D possibly being TRBD1 (5 bases). The V end lost 3 bases, the J end lost 0 bases, and 12 bases lay between the germline ends. This CDR3 contains 17 residues. Germline V gives CDR1 SNHLY, CDR2 FYNNEI. The CDR3 DNA is TGTGCCAGCAGTGACGGGCAGGGAGGCTCCTATAATTCACCCCTCCACTTT. Translated: CASSDGQGGSYNSPLHF. Complete variable domain (other parts from reference TRBV2 and TRBJ1-6): EPEVTQTPSHQVTQMGQEVILRCVPISNHLYFYWYRQILGQKVEFLVSFYNNEISEKSEIFDDQFSVERPDGSNFTLKIRSTKLEDSAMYFCASSDGQGGSYNSPLHFGNGTRLTVT.

This clonotype was counted between two and nine times. The chain carries TRBV18 and TRBJ2-2; 8 bases align to TRBD1. Germline CDR1 KGHSH, CDR2 LQKENI. CDR3 size: 17 residues. V shed 4 bases, J shed 3 bases, and the junction held 10 bases outside the gene matches. CDR3 sequence (DNA): TGTGCCAGCTCACTTCGACAGGGGAATTTATACACCGGGGAGCTGTTTTTT. Protein sequence: CASSLRQGNLYTGELFF.

In its sample, this clonotype was seen a few times. The chain links TRBV10-3 to TRBJ1-5; 8 bases line up with TRBD1. The germline CDR1 and CDR2 sequences are ENHRY and SYGVKD. The CDR3 is made up of 14 amino acids. The trim removed 3 bases at V and 6 bases at J, leaving 4 bases unmatched. CDR3 residues: CAISDQGASQPQHF. CDR3 nucleotides: TGTGCCATCAGTGATCAGGGGGCATCTCAGCCCCAGCATTTT.

In its sample, this clonotype was seen many times. The chain combines TRBV2 with TRBJ1-5; 12 bases line up with TRBD1. The CDR3 spans 18 residues. With 0 bases clipped from V and 3 bases from J, the junction kept 6 bases outside the gene matches. Per germline, CDR1 SNHLY and CDR2 FYNNEI. The CDR3 is CASSEARGQGAVNQPQHF. In DNA, the CDR3 is TGTGCCAGCAGTGAAGCGCGGGGACAGGGGGCCGTCAATCAGCCCCAGCATTTT. Full variable domain (remainder filled in from reference TRBV2 and TRBJ1-5): EPEVTQTPSHQVTQMGQEVILRCVPISNHLYFYWYRQILGQKVEFLVSFYNNEISEKSEIFDDQFSVERPDGSNFTLKIRSTKLEDSAMYFCASSEARGQGAVNQPQHFGDGTRLSIL.

This clonotype was recorded a few times. The chain has TRBV3-1 and TRBJ1-3; 10 positions agree with TRBD1. V was pared by 4 bases and J by 0 bases, with 15 bases of the junction left unmatched. CDR3 length equals 20 residues. Germline V gene sequence: CDR1 LGHDT, CDR2 YNNKEL (reference sequence). The CDR3 protein is CASSPDRGSSLPVSGNTIYF. CDR3 sequence (DNA): TGTGCCAGCAGCCCGGACAGGGGGAGTTCGCTCCCCGTCTCTGGAAACACCATATATTTT.

This clonotype was counted ten times or more. The chain recombines TRBV7-9 with TRBJ1-2; TRBD1 agrees at 11 bases. CDR1 is SEHNR and CDR2 is FQNEAQ in the germline V gene (reference sequence). V was clipped by 5 bases and J by 5 bases; unmatched bases: 7. The CDR3 length is 15 residues. The chain's CDR3 is CASSPQGDRGYGYTF. The CDR3 nucleotides read TGTGCCAGCAGCCCCCAAGGGGACAGGGGGTATGGCTACACCTTC. The complete variable domain, with remaining parts taken from reference TRBV7-9 and TRBJ1-2, reads DTGVSQNPRHKITKRGQNVTFRCDPISEHNRLYWYRQTLGQGPEFLTYFQNEAQLEKSRLLSDRFSAERPKGSFSTLEIQRTEQGDSAMYLCASSPQGDRGYGYTFGSGTRLTVV.

This clonotype came up a few times. The chain recombines TRBV4-1 with TRBJ2-3; D assignment may be TRBD1 or TRBD2 (6 bases each). The CDR3 sequence is 16 residues long. The V end lost 4 bases, the J end lost 0 bases, and 14 bases lay between the germline ends. Looked up from germline, CDR1 is MGHRA and CDR2 is YSYEKL. CDR3 nucleotide sequence: TGCGCCAGCAGCCCTATTGGAGGGGGTAGCACAGATACGCAGTATTTT. Its translation: CASSPIGGGSTDTQYF.

This clonotype was counted at least ten times. This chain links TRBV28 with TRBJ1-2; D is possibly TRBD1 (5 bases). The length of the CDR3 is 12 residues. Germline CDR1 reads MDHEN; CDR2 reads SYDVKM. V gave up 10 bases and J gave up 4 bases, with 13 bases separating them. The CDR3 bases are TGTGCCATCTCCCAGGGTGGCTATGGCTACACCTTC. Its translation is CAISQGGYGYTF.

The CDR3 loop is CASSFGGRQEETQYF. CDR3 DNA sequence: TGTGCCAGCAGTTTTGGGGGACGGCAAGAAGAGACCCAGTACTTC. The chain combines TRBV28 with TRBJ2-5; either TRBD1 or TRBD2 may supply D (5 bases each). CDR1 MDHEN and CDR2 SYDVKM come from the germline V gene. This CDR3 comprises 15 residues. Trimming removed 3 bases from V and 3 bases from J, with 14 bases in between.

This clonotype came up a few times. The chain links TRBV20-1 to TRBJ2-7, with 10 bases aligning to TRBD1. CDR1 is DFQATT and CDR2 is SNEGSKA in the germline V gene (reference sequence). The CDR3 consists of 14 residues. The V segment lost 6 bases and the J segment 0 bases; nucleotides outside the gene matches: 5. Here the CDR3 reads CSASTGGLSYEQYF. The CDR3 DNA reads as TGCAGTGCATCGACAGGGGGCCTCTCCTACGAGCAGTACTTC.

Of note for this clonotype: The junction differs from germline at one of its ends, possibly a read error. The CDR3 here is CASTLGQGAQPRHF. In DNA, the CDR3 is TGTGCCAGTACCCTGGGACAGGGCGCTCAGCCCCGGCATTTT. The chain links TRBV19 to TRBJ1-5, with TRBD1 identical over 9 bases. This CDR3 region has 14 residues. From germline, CDR1 is LNHDA and CDR2 SQIVND (reference sequence).

This clonotype occurred many times. This chain joins TRBV28 and TRBJ1-5; tentative D call: TRBD1 (5 bases). The CDR3 is 15 amino acids. The ends were cut back, 7 bases at V and 0 bases at J, with 13 bases in the middle. From germline, CDR1 is MDHEN and CDR2 SYDVKM. CDR3 protein: CASTRQGYSNQPQHF. The CDR3 DNA follows: TGTGCCAGCACCCGGCAGGGATATAGCAATCAGCCCCAGCATTTT.

V is TRBV5-6 and J is TRBJ1-5; possible D gene TRBD1, 5 bases. This CDR3 region has 14 residues. Germline assignment: CDR1 SGHDT and CDR2 YYEEEE. V was clipped by 1 base and J by 4 bases, with 9 bases between them. CDR3 loop: CASSLLNRNQPQHF. CDR3 DNA: TGTGCCAGCAGCTTGTTGAACAGGAATCAGCCCCAGCATTTT.

This chain connects TRBV28 to TRBJ2-3; TRBD2 aligns across 8 bases. Trimming cost V 6 bases and J 4 bases; bases outside gene matches: 9. Germline loops: CDR1 MDHEN, CDR2 SYDVKM. CDR3 length: 15 residues. CDR3 sequence: CASSTAGEGADTQYF. The CDR3 coding sequence is TGTGCCAGCAGCACAGCGGGAGAGGGGGCAGATACGCAGTATTTT.